Shown below are 19 T cell receptor beta chains from a single sample sequenced in a study of Tregs in tolerant kidney transplant recipients. The antigens of these receptors remain unknown. The table came from immunoSEQ multiplex PCR; TCRdb's copy has only in-frame clones and leaves some out. The sample lists around 11,000 clones, under 95% occurring once. The sample was Tregs from blood cultured with allogeneic cells, taken before the transplant. The receptors were gathered from a human patient who received a combined kidney and bone marrow transplant.

The rearrangement uses TRBV9 and TRBJ2-7; 11 bases are shared with TRBD2. Germline CDR1 reads SGDLS; CDR2 reads YYNGEE. CDR3 size: 16 residues. V lost 4 bases, J lost 1 base, and 7 bases stayed unmatched. CDR3 region: CASSPYSGRGSYEQYF. DNA of the CDR3: TGTGCCAGCAGCCCCTATAGCGGGAGGGGTTCCTACGAGCAGTACTTC.

Note on this clone: An end of the junction does not agree with germline; a read error may underlie this. V gene TRBV15 combines with J gene TRBJ2-1; D possibly corresponds to TRBD2 (5 bases). The length of the CDR3 is 12 residues. In germline, CDR1 is LNHNV, CDR2 YYDKDF (reference sequence). This CDR3 is CATSRERACAVF. CDR3 coding DNA: TGTGCCACCAGCAGGGAGAGGGCTTGCGCGGTCTTC.

The chain joins TRBV5-1 to TRBJ2-1, with TRBD2 matching over 11 bases. The CDR3 sequence is 16 residues long. Germline CDR1 is SGHRS and CDR2 is YFSETQ. Trimming took 4 bases from V and 2 from J; bases not matched to a gene: 5. The CDR3 reads CASSKTSGTAYNEQFF. The CDR3 DNA reads TGCGCCAGCAGCAAGACTAGCGGGACGGCCTACAATGAGCAGTTCTTC. Combining the CDR3 with reference TRBV5-1 and TRBJ2-1 gives the whole variable domain KAGVTQTPRYLIKTRGQQVTLSCSPISGHRSVSWYQQTPGQGLQFLFEYFSETQRNKGNFPGRFSGRQFSNSRSEMNVSTLELGDSALYLCASSKTSGTAYNEQFFGPGTRLTVL.

The gene calls are TRBV5-1 and TRBJ2-2; 9 nucleotides line up with TRBD2. From germline, CDR1 is SGHRS and CDR2 YFSETQ. V dropped 4 bases and J dropped 5; count of bases not matched to a gene: 9. The CDR3 has 16 residues. CDR3 loop: CASSQLTSGVTGELFF. The CDR3, as DNA: TGCGCCAGCAGCCAATTGACTAGCGGAGTTACCGGGGAGCTGTTTTTT.

The V call is TRBV10-3, the J call TRBJ2-4; D ambiguous. The CDR3 is 13 residues long. Trimming left V 6 bases short and J 6 bases short, with 12 bases between. Germline-derived CDR1 and CDR2 are ENHRY and SYGVKD. CDR3: CAISKLGTNIQYF. CDR3 bases: TGTGCCATCAGCAAACTCGGTACAAACATTCAGTACTTC.

This clone was counted once. V gene TRBV20-1 combines with J gene TRBJ2-7; D is perhaps TRBD2 (6 bases). Germline CDR1 reads DFQATT; CDR2 reads SNEGSKA (reference sequence). CDR3 length: 10 amino acids. V was clipped by 3 bases and J by 11 bases, with 11 bases between them. The CDR3 DNA sequence: TGCAGTGCTAGCTTGACTAGGGAGTACTTC. Translated, it gives CSASLTREYF.

The chain recombines TRBV5-5 with TRBJ1-4, with no clear D. Per the germline V gene, CDR1 is SGHKS and CDR2 is YYEKEE (reference sequence). The germline V and J ends were trimmed by 7 bases and 0 bases, with 10 bases remaining between them. The CDR3 runs to 14 residues. The CDR3 DNA reads TGTGCCAGCCGAAGAATAGCAACTAATGAAAAACTGTTTTTT. Translated: CASRRIATNEKLFF.

The rearrangement uses TRBV30 and TRBJ1-1; tentative D call: TRBD1 (6 bases). The CDR3 length is 14 residues. V was trimmed by 4 bases and J by 5 bases, leaving 17 bases between them. The germline gives CDR1 GTSNPN, CDR2 SVGIG (reference sequence). The CDR3 sequence is CAWNPSGGRTEAFF. The CDR3 region has the DNA TGTGCCTGGAACCCTTCTGGGGGGCGGACTGAAGCTTTCTTT.

The chain employs TRBV7-2 and TRBJ1-3, with D uncertain. With 5 bases removed from V and 0 bases from J, the gap between germline ends came to 8 bases. Germline loops: CDR1 SGHTA, CDR2 FQGNSA. The CDR3 is made up of 14 amino acids. The CDR3 loop is CASSDTYSGNTIYF. In DNA form, the CDR3 reads TGTGCCAGCAGCGACACCTACTCTGGAAACACCATATATTTT.

A note on this clone: Other DNA sequences in the same sample also yield this CDR3. The chain combines TRBV7-9 with TRBJ2-7; D perhaps matches TRBD2 (7 bases). The germline gives CDR1 SEHNR, CDR2 FQNEAQ (reference sequence). V was shortened by 5 bases and J by 0 bases, with 17 bases between the two germline ends. The CDR3 is 16 residues long. The CDR3 loop is CASSPGGGGRSYEQYF. In nucleotides, the CDR3 is TGTGCCAGCAGCCCGGGGGGAGGGGGGCGCTCCTACGAGCAGTACTTC. Based on the CDR3 plus reference TRBV7-9 and TRBJ2-7, the full variable domain is DTGVSQNPRHKITKRGQNVTFRCDPISEHNRLYWYRQTLGQGPEFLTYFQNEAQLEKSRLLSDRFSAERPKGSFSTLEIQRTEQGDSAMYLCASSPGGGGRSYEQYFGPGTRLTVT.

The CDR3 bases are TGTGCCAGCTCACCAGGCCGGGAGATGAGTGAGCAGTTCTTC. It yields the protein CASSPGREMSEQFF. The rearrangement links TRBV18 to TRBJ2-1; tentative D call: TRBD2 (6 bases). Trimming removed 2 bases from V and 9 bases from J, with 14 bases in between. Germline values: CDR1 KGHSH, CDR2 LQKENI. The length of the CDR3 is 14 residues.

The rearrangement uses TRBV7-2 and TRBJ2-7; the match to TRBD2 covers 12 bases. The V gene's germline CDR1 is SGHTA and CDR2 FQGNSA. The CDR3 has 14 residues. V gave up 3 bases and J gave up 6 bases; unmatched junction bases: 3. This chain's CDR3 is CASSFTSGGSEQYF. The CDR3 nucleotides are TGTGCCAGCAGCTTTACTAGCGGGGGGTCCGAGCAGTACTTC.

The chain joins TRBV11-2 to TRBJ2-3; D is perhaps TRBD1 or TRBD2 (6 bases each). The ends were cut back, 2 bases at V and 3 bases at J, with 15 bases in the middle. Germline assignment: CDR1 SGHAT and CDR2 FQNNGV. The CDR3 totals 16 residues. CDR3 region: CASSLLGGLDTDTQYF. The CDR3 DNA reads TGTGCCAGCAGCTTATTAGGGGGGTTGGATACAGATACGCAGTATTTT.

The rearrangement links TRBV7-9 to TRBJ2-7, with no clear D. V was clipped by 1 base and J by 1 base, with 23 bases between them. This CDR3 comprises 19 residues. The germline V gene has CDR1 SEHNR and CDR2 FQNEAQ (reference sequence). DNA of the CDR3: TGTGCCAGCAGCTTAGGCTCTCAGCTAAATCACGGCCTATCCTACGAGCAGTACTTC. Translating it yields CASSLGSQLNHGLSYEQYF.

This chain joins TRBV29-1 and TRBJ2-3, with 7 positions matching TRBD2. Germline V gene lookup returns CDR1 SQVTM and CDR2 ANQGSEA. V shed 4 bases, J shed 1 base, and the junction held 8 bases outside the gene matches. This CDR3 contains 15 residues. CDR3: CSVGWGGMGTDTQYF. In DNA, the CDR3 is TGCAGCGTTGGGTGGGGGGGAATGGGCACAGATACGCAGTATTTT.

Details on this clone: The germline gene is not matched at one end of the junction; a read error may be the cause. The V and J genes are TRBV7-9 and TRBJ2-2; D is unclear. The CDR3 is made up of 14 amino acids. Germline lookup yields CDR1 SEHNR and CDR2 FQNEAQ (reference sequence). The CDR3 protein is CASSQTPGSGELFF. CDR3 bases: TGCGCCAGCAGCCAAACGCCAGGTTCCGGGGAGCTGTTTTTT. Full variable domain (remainder filled in from reference TRBV7-9 and TRBJ2-2): DTGVSQNPRHKITKRGQNVTFRCDPISEHNRLYWYRQTLGQGPEFLTYFQNEAQLEKSRLLSDRFSAERPKGSFSTLEIQRTEQGDSAMYLCASSQTPGSGELFFGEGSRLTVL.

The rearrangement uses TRBV28 and TRBJ1-4, with D hard to call. Deletions cut 10 bases from V and 5 bases from J, with 14 bases between. The CDR3 has 13 amino acids. Per the germline V gene, CDR1 is MDHEN and CDR2 is SYDVKM. The CDR3, as DNA: TGTGCCACCTCGGACGGGTTCAATGAAAAACTGTTTTTT. Its translation is CATSDGFNEKLFF. The entire variable domain, with the rest obtained from reference TRBV28 and TRBJ1-4, is as follows: DVKVTQSSRYLVKRTGEKVFLECVQDMDHENMFWYRQDPGLGLRLIYFSYDVKMKEKGDIPEGYSVSREKKERFSLILESASTNQTSMYLCATSDGFNEKLFFGSGTQLSVL.

This clone was seen just once. The genes are TRBV7-2 and TRBJ2-3; 7 bases are shared with TRBD2. J lost 2 bases, V lost 0 bases, and 8 bases had no gene match. The germline CDR1 and CDR2 sequences are SGHTA and FQGNSA. The CDR3 totals 17 residues. CDR3 nucleotide sequence: TGTGCCAGCAGCTTAGCCGGGACTACCCCACCCACAGATACGCAGTATTTT. It translates to CASSLAGTTPPTDTQYF.

CDR3 in amino acids: CASSARGVNYGYTF. The CDR3 DNA follows: TGTGCCAGCAGCGCTAGGGGGGTTAACTATGGCTACACCTTC. The V and J genes are TRBV7-2 and TRBJ1-2; TRBD1 might be the D (6 bases). This CDR3 contains 14 residues. The germline CDR1 and CDR2 sequences are SGHTA and FQGNSA. The V gene lost 5 bases and the J gene lost 1 base, with 11 bases spanning the gap.